The rows below give T cell receptor beta chains drawn from one sample of a study of vaccination and CD4 T cells after COVID-19. From the PCR reads, TCRdb called clonotypes with MiXCR, one entry per CDR3 protein. Of fewer than 15,000 distinct CDR3 sequences listed, around 40% were seen once; the top ten hold about 10%. These TCRs' antigens remain unknown. Sequencing input: CD4+ T cells from blood, cultured in vitro. These receptors were obtained from a human donor who had recovered from COVID-19. Both conserved end residues are part of each CDR3. D genes are given only for firm matches. Clone sizes are given selectively: once, few, many, or a class where the clone is expanded.

size: .; D: TRBD2; length: 16; J: TRBJ2-1; V: TRBV7-9; DNA: TGTGCCAGCAGCCCCGTCCGGACTAGCGGCTACAATGAGCAGTTCTTC; CDR3: CASSPVRTSGYNEQFF
size: .; D: TRBD1; length: 12; J: TRBJ1-2; V: TRBV20-1; DNA: TGCAGAGCCGGGACAGTGTTTTATGGCTACACCTTC; CDR3: CRAGTVFYGYTF
size: .; D: TRBD1; length: 15; J: TRBJ2-4; V: TRBV28; DNA: TGTGCCAGCACCAGACAGGGGGTAGCCAAAAACATTCAGTACTTC; CDR3: CASTRQGVAKNIQYF
size: .; D: TRBD1; length: 18; J: TRBJ1-5; V: TRBV6-1; DNA: TGTGCCAGCATATTCGGTGGGGCCCCGACAGGGAGAAATCAGCCCCAGCATTTT; CDR3: CASIFGGAPTGRNQPQHF
size: .; D: .; length: 15; J: TRBJ2-7; V: TRBV28; DNA: TGTGCCAGCAGTCGGGACCCCCCTAGCGTGTACGAGCAGTACTTC; CDR3: CASSRDPPSVYEQYF
size: medium-sized; D: TRBD1; length: 15; J: TRBJ1-6; V: TRBV6-1; DNA: TGTGCCAGCAGCGTGGGACAGGGAGAGGGTTCACCCCTCCACTTT; CDR3: CASSVGQGEGSPLHF
size: few; D: .; length: 12; J: TRBJ2-5; V: TRBV20-1; DNA: TGCAGTGCTAGTGTCCACCAAGAGACCCAGTACTTC; CDR3: CSASVHQETQYF
size: once; D: .; length: 19; J: TRBJ2-1; V: TRBV6-7; DNA: TGTGCCAGCAGTTACTCGAGGTTGAACCGATCCTCCAGCTGCAATGAGCAGTTCTTC; CDR3: CASSYSRLNRSSSCNEQFF
size: few; D: .; length: 13; J: TRBJ1-2; V: TRBV6-1; DNA: TGTGCCAGCAGTGAACTTGGGGGGCGAGGCTACACCTTC; CDR3: CASSELGGRGYTF
size: few; D: .; length: 16; J: TRBJ1-5; V: TRBV7-8; DNA: TGTGCCAGCAGCTCCACCAGGGACAAAAGCAATCAGCCCCAGCATTTT; CDR3: CASSSTRDKSNQPQHF
size: .; D: .; length: 13; J: TRBJ2-5; V: TRBV27; DNA: TGTGCCAGCAGTTTTCAGGGACAAGAGACCCAGTACTTC; CDR3: CASSFQGQETQYF
size: .; D: TRBD2; length: 13; J: TRBJ2-7; V: TRBV5-1; DNA: TGCGCCAGCAGCCGGACTAGCTCCTACGAGCAGTACTTC; CDR3: CASSRTSSYEQYF
size: .; D: .; length: 12; J: TRBJ2-7; V: TRBV12-3/TRBV12-4; DNA: TGTGCCAGCAGTTTAGTACAGGTCGAGCAGTACTTC; CDR3: CASSLVQVEQYF
size: .; D: TRBD1; length: 14; J: TRBJ2-5; V: TRBV28; DNA: TGTGCCAGCAGTAGGACAGGGGGCGGTGAGACCCAGTACTTC; CDR3: CASSRTGGGETQYF